The 30 T cell receptor beta chains reported below all come from one sample, sequenced in a study of early T cells in non-severe SARS-CoV-2 infection. In TCRdb, the 5' RACE reads were re-called with MiXCR into one record per CDR3 protein. The sample shows about 64,000 distinct CDR3 sequences, more than 15% of them seen only once. The sequences come from whole blood, collected at baseline. Source of these receptors: an adult who was a healthcare worker with PCR-confirmed SARS-CoV-2 infection or an uninfected control (not recorded which).

This clonotype showed up just a few times. This chain joins TRBV20-1 and TRBJ1-2, with 7 bases matching TRBD1. Trimming removed 3 bases from V and 5 bases from J; junction bases left unmatched: 6. This CDR3 is 13 amino acids long. Germline V gene lookup returns CDR1 DFQATT and CDR2 SNEGSKA (reference sequence). The CDR3 DNA follows: TGCAGTGCTAGCCTCCAGGGGGAGTATGGCTACACCTTC. It encodes CSASLQGEYGYTF.

This clonotype was detected only a few times. V usage is TRBV9 and J usage is TRBJ1-2; D is possibly TRBD1 (6 bases). Germline lookup yields CDR1 SGDLS and CDR2 YYNGEE. The germline V and J ends were trimmed by 0 bases and 3 bases, with 12 bases remaining between them. This CDR3 has 15 residues. The CDR3 sequence is CASSVGTAAYYGYTF. The CDR3 DNA reads TGTGCCAGCAGCGTAGGGACAGCCGCGTACTATGGCTACACCTTC. Looking up the rest from reference TRBV9 and TRBJ1-2 gives the full variable domain: DSGVTQTPKHLITATGQRVTLRCSPRSGDLSVYWYQQSLDQGLQFLIQYYNGEERAKGNILERFSAQQFPDLHSELNLSSLELGDSALYFCASSVGTAAYYGYTFGSGTRLTVV.

V usage is TRBV4-3 and J usage is TRBJ2-7; a possible D gene is TRBD2 (5 bases). The germline V gene has CDR1 LGHNA and CDR2 YSLEER. The V gene lost 0 bases and the J gene lost 3 bases, with 15 bases spanning the gap. The CDR3 length is 16 residues. In DNA, the CDR3 is TGCGCCAGCAGCCAAGATCCCAGGACTCGACTCTACGAGCAGTACTTC. Translation: CASSQDPRTRLYEQYF.

This clonotype showed up many times. The J gene is TRBJ2-7, the V gene TRBV25-1; D uncertain. The CDR3 is made up of 11 amino acids. V shed 2 bases and J shed 8 bases, with 7 bases lying between them. Germline loops: CDR1 MGHDK, CDR2 SYGVNS. The CDR3 here is CASSEAAQQYF. The CDR3 DNA sequence: TGTGCCAGCAGTGAAGCGGCCCAGCAGTACTTC.

The rearrangement links TRBV7-2 to TRBJ1-5; tentative D call: TRBD1 (5 bases). The CDR3 has 12 residues. Trimming removed 1 base from V and 12 bases from J, with 10 bases in between. From germline, CDR1 is SGHTA and CDR2 FQGNSA. The CDR3 DNA is TGTGCCAGCAGCTTAGGTGAGGGACTCCAGCATTTT. It encodes CASSLGEGLQHF.

This chain joins TRBV30 and TRBJ1-1; TRBD1 aligns across 12 bases. Germline assignment: CDR1 GTSNPN and CDR2 SVGIG (reference sequence). The CDR3 has 14 residues. After removal of 2 bases from V and 10 bases from J, the junction contained 8 bases not matched to a gene. CDR3 bases: TGTGCCTGGAGTCCGAGGGACAGGGGGCGCGTAGCTTTCTTT. Its translation is CAWSPRDRGRVAFF.

The J gene is TRBJ2-7, the V gene TRBV12-3 or TRBV12-4, with 12 bases lining up with TRBD1. The CDR3 has 15 residues. The V and J ends lost 5 bases and 7 bases, in that order; junction bases with no gene match: 9. The CDR3 DNA follows: TGTGCCAGCAGTCCTGGAGGGACAGGGGGCAATGAGCAGTACTTC. Protein: CASSPGGTGGNEQYF.

This sequence joins TRBV2 and TRBJ2-7; the D call may be TRBD1 or TRBD2 (5 bases each). V was cut by 4 bases and J by 0 bases, with 7 bases left in between. The V gene's germline CDR1 is SNHLY and CDR2 FYNNEI. The CDR3 is made up of 13 amino acids. The CDR3 protein is CASSGDGSYEQYF. The CDR3 DNA reads TGTGCCAGCAGTGGGGACGGCTCCTACGAGCAGTACTTC.

This clonotype turned up a few times. The chain couples TRBV7-8 to TRBJ2-5; TRBD1 or TRBD2 may be the D gene (5 bases each). Trimming stripped 0 bases from V and 4 bases from J, with 12 bases between. The CDR3 extends over 15 amino acids. Germline assignment: CDR1 SGHVS and CDR2 FQNEAQ. The CDR3 coding sequence is TGTGCCAGCAGCTTAGCGGGACCCGCCCTAGAGACCCAGTACTTC. Encoded protein: CASSLAGPALETQYF.

This clonotype was detected only a few times. This rearrangement joins TRBV20-1 to TRBJ2-1; 7 nucleotides agree with TRBD2. The V gene end was trimmed by 6 bases and the J gene end by 8 bases; junction bases not matched to a gene: 10. The germline V gene encodes CDR1 DFQATT and CDR2 SNEGSKA (reference sequence). The CDR3 sequence is 13 residues long. As DNA, the CDR3 is TGCAGTGCAGCGCGGGCGGGAGTTTATGAGCAGTTCTTC. Its protein is CSAARAGVYEQFF.

This chain connects TRBV30 to TRBJ1-1; the D gene is possibly TRBD1 (5 bases). Germline V gene data show CDR1 as GTSNPN and CDR2 as SVGIG (reference sequence). Trimming cost V 0 bases and J 0 bases, with 14 bases left between them. CDR3 length equals 16 residues. CDR3 coding DNA: TGTGCCTGGAGTGTACACCGGGGCAAGATGAACACTGAAGCTTTCTTT. This encodes CAWSVHRGKMNTEAFF.

The gene calls are TRBV6-6 and TRBJ2-4; D ambiguous. CDR3 size: 15 residues. Germline assignment: CDR1 MNHNY and CDR2 SVGAGI (reference sequence). V was pared by 6 bases and J by 0 bases, with 12 bases between. The CDR3 here is CASSPPGVAKNIQYF. The CDR3 bases are TGTGCCAGCAGCCCGCCAGGTGTAGCCAAAAACATTCAGTACTTC.

The table lists this clonotype with a few counts. The chain is built from TRBV2 and TRBJ2-2; D perhaps matches TRBD1 (6 bases). The CDR3 has 14 residues. CDR1 SNHLY and CDR2 FYNNEI come from the germline V gene. The V and J ends lost 3 bases and 4 bases respectively, with 9 bases between them. The CDR3 nucleotides are TGTGCCAGCAGTGACAGGGGCACCACCGGGGAGCTGTTTTTT. Translation: CASSDRGTTGELFF.

Ten or more counts support this clonotype. The gene calls are TRBV29-1 and TRBJ2-6; D unresolved. The V end was cut by 4 bases, the J end by 1 base, with 5 bases between. This CDR3 has 13 amino acids. Germline-derived CDR1 and CDR2 are SQVTM and ANQGSEA. The CDR3 region is CSVAASGANVLTF. The CDR3 DNA sequence: TGCAGCGTTGCCGCTTCTGGGGCCAACGTCCTGACTTTC.

This clonotype has a handful of counts. This chain uses TRBV5-6 with TRBJ2-1, with TRBD1 matching over 8 bases. CDR1 is SGHDT and CDR2 is YYEEEE in the germline V gene. With V trimmed by 0 bases and J by 9 bases, 5 bases remained unmatched. CDR3 length: 14 amino acids. The CDR3 DNA reads as TGTGCCAGCAGCTTGGGCCAGGGGGCGGTTGAGCAGTTCTTC. Its translation is CASSLGQGAVEQFF.

This clonotype has a count of ten or more. V usage is TRBV20-1 and J usage is TRBJ1-1; D not certain. Germline lookup yields CDR1 DFQATT and CDR2 SNEGSKA (reference sequence). V was pared by 2 bases and J by 4 bases, with 14 bases between. The CDR3 sequence is 14 residues long. The CDR3 is CSARSQGLGTEAFF. In nucleotides, the CDR3 is TGCAGTGCTAGATCCCAAGGACTGGGCACTGAAGCTTTCTTT.

J is TRBJ1-1 and V is TRBV6-2 or TRBV6-3, with D tentatively TRBD1 (6 bases). Looked up from germline, CDR1 is MNHEY and CDR2 is SVGEGT. The CDR3 contains 13 residues. The V gene lost 5 bases and the J gene lost 1 base, with 8 bases spanning the gap. The CDR3 DNA follows: TGTGCCAGCAGTGGGGGCCAGAACACTGAAGCTTTCTTT. This sequence encodes CASSGGQNTEAFF.

This clonotype was seen only a few times. This sequence joins TRBV7-9 and TRBJ1-1, with TRBD1 matching 7 bases. With V trimmed by 3 bases and J by 6 bases, 7 bases remained unmatched. The V gene's germline CDR1 is SEHNR and CDR2 FQNEAQ (reference sequence). The CDR3 covers 14 residues. CDR3 nucleotides: TGTGCCAGCAGCTTTCAGGGGGAGGGCGCTGAAGCTTTCTTT. Encoded protein: CASSFQGEGAEAFF.

The chain joins TRBV25-1 to TRBJ1-1; no definite D call. This CDR3 has 14 amino acids. V was trimmed by 5 bases and J by 4 bases, leaving 14 bases between them. CDR1 is MGHDK and CDR2 is SYGVNS in the germline V gene. The CDR3 protein is CASSSDLSGTEAFF. For the CDR3, the DNA is TGTGCCAGCAGTTCTGACCTCTCAGGCACTGAAGCTTTCTTT.

This clonotype was seen many times. This chain joins TRBV2 and TRBJ1-1; D ambiguous. Per the germline V gene, CDR1 is SNHLY and CDR2 is FYNNEI. V was clipped by 8 bases and J by 1 base, with 8 bases between them. This CDR3 region has 12 residues. The CDR3 DNA is TGTGCCAGCGGATTGGGGAACACTGAAGCTTTCTTT. This sequence encodes CASGLGNTEAFF.

This clonotype was picked up a small number of times. The chain couples TRBV20-1 to TRBJ2-2; D call uncertain. The germline V gene encodes CDR1 DFQATT and CDR2 SNEGSKA (reference sequence). The CDR3 runs to 15 residues. V was pared by 0 bases and J by 0 bases, with 8 bases between. The CDR3, as DNA: TGCAGTGCTAGAGATATACTGGCGAACACCGGGGAGCTGTTTTTT. Translation gives CSARDILANTGELFF.

The sample holds a few counts of this clonotype. The chain combines TRBV12-3 or TRBV12-4 with TRBJ2-2; no clear D gene. The V end was cut by 5 bases, the J end by 1 base, with 14 bases between. CDR3 length equals 16 residues. The CDR3 sequence: CASSPPGAMNTGELFF. The CDR3 DNA is TGTGCCAGCAGTCCCCCAGGTGCAATGAACACCGGGGAGCTGTTTTTT.

Only a few counts were recorded for this clonotype. The J gene is TRBJ2-7, the V gene TRBV29-1; 7 bases map to TRBD1. V lost 6 bases, J lost 1 base, and 6 bases stayed unmatched. CDR3 length: 13 residues. CDR1 SQVTM and CDR2 ANQGSEA come from the germline V gene. The CDR3 reads CSVSGTESYEQYF. The CDR3 nucleotides read TGCAGCGTCTCCGGGACAGAATCCTACGAGCAGTACTTC.

The rearrangement joins TRBV28 to TRBJ1-2; 12 nucleotides align to TRBD1. The CDR3 loop spans 16 amino acids. The germline CDR1 and CDR2 sequences are MDHEN and SYDVKM. The J segment lost 6 bases and the V segment lost 5 bases, leaving 10 bases of the junction unmatched. The CDR3 sequence is CASSTSGQGASDGYTF. The CDR3, as DNA: TGTGCCAGCAGTACATCGGGACAGGGGGCCAGTGATGGCTACACCTTC.

This clonotype showed up just a few times. The chain is built from TRBV11-2 and TRBJ2-7; D is possibly TRBD1 (5 bases). The germline CDR1 and CDR2 sequences are SGHAT and FQNNGV. This CDR3 comprises 13 residues. V was cut by 5 bases and J by 6 bases, with 14 bases left in between. The CDR3 nucleotides are TGTGCCAGCAGCCCCAGGGCCAACGGCGAGCAGTACTTC. Translation: CASSPRANGEQYF.

The table lists this clonotype with a count of one. V is TRBV14 and J is TRBJ1-4; no firm D call. V lost 2 bases, J lost 7 bases, and 14 bases lay in between. This CDR3 spans 15 amino acids. The germline V gene encodes CDR1 SGHDN and CDR2 FVKESK. The CDR3 region is CASSQHQDSGEKLFF. As DNA, the CDR3 is TGTGCCAGCAGCCAACATCAGGATTCGGGTGAAAAACTGTTTTTT.

This chain connects TRBV7-2 to TRBJ2-1; D is uncertain. The CDR3 is 11 amino acids. Trimming shortened V by 6 bases and J by 1 base, and 1 base separated the two germline ends. CDR1 SGHTA and CDR2 FQGNSA come from the germline V gene. CDR3 nucleotides: TGTGCCAGCAGGTCCTACAATGAGCAGTTCTTC. Amino acids: CASRSYNEQFF.

This clonotype was observed at least ten times. This rearrangement joins TRBV3-1 to TRBJ1-1, with D unclear. Trimming pared 1 base from V and 1 base from J, leaving 10 bases between. Germline CDR1 is LGHDT and CDR2 is YNNKEL (reference sequence). The CDR3 is made up of 15 amino acids. The CDR3 protein is CASSQGPDRNTEAFF. In DNA form, the CDR3 reads TGTGCCAGCAGCCAAGGGCCAGATCGGAACACTGAAGCTTTCTTT. The full variable domain, completed using reference TRBV3-1 and TRBJ1-1, is DTAVSQTPKYLVTQMGNDKSIKCEQNLGHDTMYWYKQDSKKFLKIMFSYNNKELIINETVPNRFSPKSPDKAHLNLHINSLELGDSAVYFCASSQGPDRNTEAFFGQGTRLTVV.

This clonotype was detected only once. The chain joins TRBV7-2 to TRBJ1-1; D perhaps matches TRBD1 (5 bases). This CDR3 has 15 residues. CDR1 is SGHTA, CDR2 FQGNSA, per germline. V was pared by 7 bases and J by 4 bases, with 19 bases between. This CDR3 reads CASTLIMGRPTEAFF. The CDR3 DNA is TGTGCCAGCACCCTAATAATGGGACGGCCCACTGAAGCTTTCTTT.

This clonotype was recorded a few times. The rearrangement uses TRBV6-5 and TRBJ2-3; D is unresolved. The CDR3 spans 15 residues. From germline, CDR1 is MNHEY and CDR2 SVGAGI. Trimming cost V 4 bases and J 0 bases, with 11 bases left between them. DNA of the CDR3: TGTGCCAGCAGTTTTCGTATCGATAGCACAGATACGCAGTATTTT. It specifies CASSFRIDSTDTQYF.